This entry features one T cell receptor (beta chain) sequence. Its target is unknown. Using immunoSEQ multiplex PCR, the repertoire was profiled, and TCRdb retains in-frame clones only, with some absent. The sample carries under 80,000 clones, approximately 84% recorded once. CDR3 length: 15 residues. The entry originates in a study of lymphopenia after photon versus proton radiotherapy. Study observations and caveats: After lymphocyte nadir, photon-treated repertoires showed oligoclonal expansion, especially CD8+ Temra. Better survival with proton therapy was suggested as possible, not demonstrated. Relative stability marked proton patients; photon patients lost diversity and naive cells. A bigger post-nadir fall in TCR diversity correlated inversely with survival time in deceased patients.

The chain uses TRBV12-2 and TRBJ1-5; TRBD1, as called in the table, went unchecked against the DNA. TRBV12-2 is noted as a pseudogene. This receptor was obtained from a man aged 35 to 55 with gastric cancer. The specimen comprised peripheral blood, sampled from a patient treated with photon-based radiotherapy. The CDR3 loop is CASRLEGQGDQPQHF. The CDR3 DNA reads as TGTGCAAGTCGCTTAGAGGGACAGGGTGATCAGCCCCAGCATTTT.